Shown below are 30 T cell receptor beta chains from a single sample sequenced in a study of blood T cell repertoires in COVID-19. The protocol was immunoSEQ multiplex PCR, while the TCRdb copy is restricted to in-frame clones and leaves out a portion. The sample includes roughly 90,000 clones, approximately 86% of them seen just once. Sequencing used peripheral blood. The receptors shown here come from a middle-aged man with acute or convalescent COVID-19.

This clone appeared a few times. The V and J genes are TRBV19 and TRBJ1-1; D remains unclear. V gave up 3 bases and J gave up 6 bases, with 5 bases separating them. The CDR3 spans 11 residues. Germline lookup yields CDR1 LNHDA and CDR2 SQIVND (reference sequence). This chain's CDR3 is CASSIPAEAFF. DNA of the CDR3: TGTGCCAGTAGTATCCCCGCTGAAGCTTTCTTT.

The V gene is TRBV19, the J gene TRBJ2-5; 7 bases agree with TRBD1. The CDR3 runs to 13 residues. Germline CDR1 reads LNHDA; CDR2 reads SQIVND (reference sequence). V lost 5 bases to trimming and J lost 5 bases; unmatched junction nucleotides: 5. This chain's CDR3 is CASSETGTETQYF. DNA for the CDR3: TGTGCCAGTAGTGAGACAGGGACCGAGACCCAGTACTTC.

This chain joins TRBV9 and TRBJ1-6, with a possible D match to TRBD1 (6 bases). V dropped 4 bases and J dropped 14 bases, with 25 bases sitting between them. CDR1 is SGDLS, CDR2 YYNGEE, per germline. This CDR3 is 16 amino acids long. For the CDR3, the DNA is TGTGCCAGCAGCATCACCGGGACACACGAGCCGTTGTCCCTCCACTTT. As protein: CASSITGTHEPLSLHF.

This sequence joins TRBV25-1 and TRBJ1-1; possibly TRBD1 for D (5 bases). Germline V CDR1 and CDR2: MGHDK, SYGVNS. V lost 6 bases, J lost 4 bases, and 12 bases lay in between. There are 13 residues in the CDR3. The CDR3 DNA follows: TGTGCCAGCAGGACGCAGGGTAGCACTGAAGCTTTCTTT. Translated: CASRTQGSTEAFF.

V is TRBV6-5 and J is TRBJ2-1; TRBD1 agrees at 7 bases. The CDR3 loop spans 13 amino acids. CDR1 and CDR2 from the germline V gene are MNHEY and SVGAGI. CDR3 sequence reads: CATGTDYRNEQFF. The CDR3 nucleotides read TGTGCAACCGGGACAGACTACCGCAATGAGCAGTTCTTC.

V usage is TRBV24-1 and J usage is TRBJ2-1, with 8 nucleotides matching TRBD1. The CDR3 runs 15 residues. CDR1 is KGHDR, CDR2 SFDVKD, per germline. The J segment lost 7 bases and the V segment lost 4 bases, leaving 8 bases of the junction unmatched. CDR3 DNA: TGTGCCACCAGTGACAGCGACAGGGGAGAAAATGAGCAGTTCTTC. As protein: CATSDSDRGENEQFF.

The chain recombines TRBV9 with TRBJ2-3; D is unclear. The germline V gene encodes CDR1 SGDLS and CDR2 YYNGEE. Trimming took off 3 bases at V and 1 base at J, with 6 bases between the two ends. The CDR3 totals 13 residues. The CDR3 region has the DNA TGTGCCAGCAGCGAATCGGGCACAGATACGCAGTATTTT. This gives the protein CASSESGTDTQYF.

The chain uses TRBV10-1 and TRBJ2-7; 7 bases match TRBD1. Looked up from germline, CDR1 is WNHNN and CDR2 is SYGVQD (reference sequence). CDR3 length: 12 amino acids. With 8 bases clipped from V and 3 bases from J, the junction kept 4 bases outside the gene matches. The CDR3: CASRDRYYEQYF. The CDR3 DNA sequence: TGCGCCAGCCGGGACAGATACTACGAGCAGTACTTC.

The chain is built from TRBV19 and TRBJ1-5; 7 bases fit TRBD1. The J segment lost 5 bases and the V segment lost 4 bases, leaving 14 bases of the junction unmatched. CDR1 is LNHDA, CDR2 SQIVND, per germline (reference sequence). The CDR3 is 17 residues long. The CDR3 nucleotides are TGTGCCAGTAGTAAACAAAGTTTCGGGACAGTCGATCAGCCCCAGCATTTT. It encodes CASSKQSFGTVDQPQHF.

This clone was counted once. The chain joins TRBV6-5 to TRBJ1-2; tentative D call: TRBD1 (6 bases). The CDR3 is 14 residues long. Germline V lookup: CDR1 MNHEY, CDR2 SVGAGI. V was clipped by 0 bases and J by 8 bases, with 13 bases between them. The CDR3 bases are TGTGCCAGCAGTTACTCTCAGGGGTTGGGGGGCTACACCTTC. Translation gives CASSYSQGLGGYTF.

The chain couples TRBV19 to TRBJ2-4, with D possibly being TRBD2 (5 bases). This CDR3 spans 17 amino acids. V gave up 7 bases and J gave up 1 base, with 20 bases separating them. Germline V gene data show CDR1 as LNHDA and CDR2 as SQIVND (reference sequence). CDR3 in amino acids: CASKATNMASAKNIQYF. The CDR3 nucleotides read TGTGCCAGTAAGGCGACTAACATGGCCAGTGCCAAAAACATTCAGTACTTC.

The chain is built from TRBV7-2 and TRBJ1-6, with 9 bases that match TRBD1. The germline CDR1 and CDR2 sequences are SGHTA and FQGNSA. There are 15 residues in the CDR3. V lost 7 bases and J lost 3; bases outside the gene matches: 4. The CDR3, as DNA: TGTGCCAGCAAAACAGGGGGCATCTATAATTCACCCCTCCACTTT. Translation gives CASKTGGIYNSPLHF.

The V call is TRBV7-6, the J call TRBJ2-5; 11 bases agree with TRBD1. This CDR3 comprises 17 residues. Germline-derived CDR1 and CDR2 are SGHVS and FNYEAQ. V dropped 5 bases and J dropped 0; count of bases not matched to a gene: 8. In DNA, the CDR3 is TGTGCCAGCAGCCCAGCGGGGACAGGGGGAGACCAAGAGACCCAGTACTTC. It yields the protein CASSPAGTGGDQETQYF.

The chain uses TRBV10-3 and TRBJ1-2, with D possibly being TRBD1 (6 bases). In germline, CDR1 is ENHRY, CDR2 SYGVKD. CDR3 length equals 13 residues. V lost 2 bases and J 5 bases, leaving 9 bases between the germline ends. Here the CDR3 DNA reads TGTGCCATCAGTGAGGGGGGGGCGTATGGCTACACCTTC. This encodes CAISEGGAYGYTF.

V gene TRBV2 combines with J gene TRBJ1-5; D is possibly TRBD1 (6 bases). Trimming left V 5 bases short and J 4 bases short, with 9 bases between. Germline CDR1 and CDR2: SNHLY and FYNNEI. This CDR3 has 13 residues. CDR3 sequence (DNA): TGTGCCAGCAGTCCAGGGGTGAATCAGCCCCAGCATTTT. This gives the protein CASSPGVNQPQHF.

The chain uses TRBV9 and TRBJ1-1; 9 bases align to TRBD1. V dropped 4 bases and J dropped 2; count of bases not matched to a gene: 9. CDR3 length: 16 residues. Germline CDR1 reads SGDLS; CDR2 reads YYNGEE. CDR3 DNA: TGTGCCAGCAGCACCACCGGGACAGGGATCAACACTGAAGCTTTCTTT. This codes for CASSTTGTGINTEAFF.

The rearrangement joins TRBV24-1 to TRBJ1-6, with D maybe TRBD1 (6 bases). Trimming took off 2 bases at V and 7 bases at J, with 14 bases between the two ends. The CDR3 has 16 amino acids. CDR1 is KGHDR, CDR2 SFDVKD, per germline. The CDR3 nucleotides are TGTGCCACCAGTGATTCAGATAGGCAGGGGAATTCACCCCTCCACTTT. Protein product: CATSDSDRQGNSPLHF.

As DNA, the CDR3 is TGTGCCAGCAGCTATAACAGGGGACACTATGGCTACACCTTC. Its translation: CASSYNRGHYGYTF. The rearrangement uses TRBV7-2 and TRBJ1-2; TRBD1 agrees at 7 bases. CDR1 is SGHTA, CDR2 FQGNSA, per germline. The CDR3 length is 14 residues. V dropped 4 bases and J dropped 3; count of bases not matched to a gene: 5.

The rearrangement uses TRBV2 and TRBJ2-3; D call uncertain. Germline V gives CDR1 SNHLY, CDR2 FYNNEI. Between the trimmed V and J ends, which lost 3 bases and 4 bases, there was a span of 11 bases. The CDR3 is 14 residues long. The CDR3 nucleotides are TGTGCCAGCAGTGAGGGCTGGGTGTCAGATACGCAGTATTTT. Translating gives CASSEGWVSDTQYF.

The J gene is TRBJ2-7, the V gene TRBV6-2 or TRBV6-3, with D possibly being TRBD2 (6 bases). Trimming shortened V by 5 bases and J by 3 bases, and 11 bases separated the two germline ends. Germline V lookup: CDR1 MNHEY, CDR2 SVGEGT. CDR3 length equals 13 residues. The CDR3 region has the DNA TGTGCCAGCAGTCCGGGACTTGGCTACGAGCAGTACTTC. Encoded protein: CASSPGLGYEQYF.

For the CDR3, the DNA is TGTGCCAGCAGCCGACCGGCGGGGAACACTGAAGCTTTCTTT. Its protein product is CASSRPAGNTEAFF. The V call is TRBV11-2, the J call TRBJ1-1, with D hard to call. Trimming left V 5 bases short and J 1 base short, with 11 bases between. The CDR3 has 14 amino acids. From germline, CDR1 is SGHAT and CDR2 FQNNGV.

The chain uses TRBV6-5 and TRBJ1-1; 8 bases are a match to TRBD1. The CDR3 has 14 residues. CDR1 is MNHEY, CDR2 SVGAGI, per germline. V shed 5 bases and J 1 base; nucleotides not matched to a gene: 3. The DNA for the CDR3 is TGTGCCAGCAGTCAGGGGGCGGCGAACACTGAAGCTTTCTTT. Its protein product is CASSQGAANTEAFF.

The chain employs TRBV14 and TRBJ2-5; 10 nucleotides match TRBD2. With V trimmed by 5 bases and J by 5 bases, 11 bases remained unmatched. Per the germline V gene, CDR1 is SGHDN and CDR2 is FVKESK. The CDR3 sequence is 16 residues long. The CDR3 region has the DNA TGTGCCAGCAGCGACCGGGCTAGCGGGAGTTGGGAGACCCAGTACTTC. Its protein is CASSDRASGSWETQYF. The full variable domain, in which reference TRBV14 and TRBJ2-5 provide the parts outside the CDR3, is EAGVTQFPSHSVIEKGQTVTLRCDPISGHDNLYWYRRVMGKEIKFLLHFVKESKQDESGMPNNRFLAERTGGTYSTLKVQPAELEDSGVYFCASSDRASGSWETQYFGPGTRLLVL.

V gene TRBV27 combines with J gene TRBJ1-1, with unresolved D. Germline-derived CDR1 and CDR2 are MNHEY and SMNVEV (reference sequence). Deletions cut 8 bases from V and 1 base from J, with 17 bases between. The CDR3 spans 15 residues. The CDR3 region is CASGRRAEGNTEAFF. In DNA, the CDR3 is TGTGCCAGCGGCAGGAGGGCAGAAGGGAACACTGAAGCTTTCTTT.

The chain has TRBV10-3 and TRBJ2-7, with a weak D call TRBD2 (6 bases). The V end was cut by 4 bases, the J end by 4 bases, with 17 bases between. This CDR3 has 15 amino acids. Germline V gives CDR1 ENHRY, CDR2 SYGVKD. The CDR3 DNA follows: TGTGCCATCAGTGCCGGGACTGCCTCCCCTTACGAGCAGTACTTC. Protein: CAISAGTASPYEQYF.

The chain joins TRBV5-8 to TRBJ2-7, with D uncertain. The V end lost 5 bases, the J end lost 3 bases, and 18 bases lay between the germline ends. The CDR3 loop spans 15 amino acids. Germline V gene lookup returns CDR1 SGHTS and CDR2 YDEGEE. CDR3 DNA sequence: TGTGCCAGCAGGACCCTCGGTGTGGGCGACTACGAGCAGTACTTC. This sequence encodes CASRTLGVGDYEQYF.

The rearrangement joins TRBV2 to TRBJ1-2, with TRBD1 identical over 8 bases. The germline V gene encodes CDR1 SNHLY and CDR2 FYNNEI. The CDR3 extends over 11 amino acids. Trimming cost V 9 bases and J 4 bases; bases outside gene matches: 1. CDR3 region: CASGQGYGYTF. CDR3 DNA: TGTGCCAGTGGACAGGGCTATGGCTACACCTTC. Variable domain in full (rest from reference TRBV2 and TRBJ1-2): EPEVTQTPSHQVTQMGQEVILRCVPISNHLYFYWYRQILGQKVEFLVSFYNNEISEKSEIFDDQFSVERPDGSNFTLKIRSTKLEDSAMYFCASGQGYGYTFGSGTRLTVV.

V is TRBV3-1 (or the pseudogene TRBV3-2) and J is TRBJ2-2; TRBD1 might be the D (6 bases). Trimming removed 3 bases at V and 2 bases at J, with 13 bases between. This CDR3 is built from 16 residues. CDR1 is LGHDT, CDR2 YNNKEL, per germline (reference sequence). The CDR3 protein is CASSQRDTTNTGELFF. The CDR3 DNA sequence: TGTGCCAGCAGCCAGAGGGACACGACAAACACCGGGGAGCTGTTTTTT.

Worth noting for this clone: The junction and the germline gene differ at one end; a read error may be behind it. The chain joins TRBV27 to TRBJ1-1, with D unresolved. The CDR3 is made up of 13 amino acids. In germline, CDR1 is MNHEY, CDR2 SMNVEV (reference sequence). The CDR3 loop reads CASSLGGNAEAFF. The CDR3 region has the DNA TGTGCCAGCAGTTTGGGAGGGAACGCTGAAGCTTTCTTT.

This clone was counted once. This rearrangement joins TRBV6-4 to TRBJ1-1, with D possibly being TRBD1 (5 bases). Germline V lookup: CDR1 MRHNA, CDR2 SNTAGT. The CDR3 length is 15 residues. With 0 bases removed from V and 1 base from J, the gap between germline ends came to 9 bases. CDR3 amino acids: CASSDSGAGNTEAFF. The CDR3 nucleotides read TGTGCCAGCAGTGACTCAGGGGCCGGGAACACTGAAGCTTTCTTT.